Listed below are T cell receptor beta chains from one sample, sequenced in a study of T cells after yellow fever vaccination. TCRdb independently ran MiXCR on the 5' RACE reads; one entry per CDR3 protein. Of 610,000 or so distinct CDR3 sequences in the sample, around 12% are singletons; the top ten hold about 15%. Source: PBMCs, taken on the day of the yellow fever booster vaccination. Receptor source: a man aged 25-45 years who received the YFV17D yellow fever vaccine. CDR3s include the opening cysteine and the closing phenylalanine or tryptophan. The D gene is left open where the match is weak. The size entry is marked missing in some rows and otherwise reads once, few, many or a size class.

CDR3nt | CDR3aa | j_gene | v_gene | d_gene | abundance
TGCGCCAGCGGTAGACAGTCCCAAGAGACCCAGTACTTC | CASGRQSQETQYF | TRBJ2-5 | TRBV5-1 | NA | many
TGTGCCAGCAGCTTAGTAGCGGGAGTAGCTATCAATGAGCAGTTCTTC | CASSLVAGVAINEQFF | TRBJ2-1 | TRBV7-8 | TRBD2 | NA
TGTGCTAGTGGTCGTCGCTACAATGAGCAGTTCTTC | CASGRRYNEQFF | TRBJ2-1 | TRBV12-5 | NA | few
TGCGCCAGCAGCTTTAGCGGGGATTCCTACAATGAGCAGTTCTTC | CASSFSGDSYNEQFF | TRBJ2-1 | TRBV5-1 | TRBD2 | NA
TGTGCCAGCACCTTACGCATTTATAATTCACCCCTCCACTTT | CASTLRIYNSPLHF | TRBJ1-6 | TRBV28 | NA | NA
TGCAGTGCTAGAGACGACCGCAAAAAGGGGGAAAAACTGTTTTTT | CSARDDRKKGEKLFF | TRBJ1-4 | TRBV20-1 | NA | NA
TGTGCCAGCAGCCGTAGCGGTCACACAGATACGCAGTATTTT | CASSRSGHTDTQYF | TRBJ2-3 | TRBV12-3/TRBV12-4 | NA | few
TGTGCCAGCTTTCTAGCGGCGAACACCGGGGAGCTGTTTTTT | CASFLAANTGELFF | TRBJ2-2 | TRBV12-3/TRBV12-4 | TRBD2 | NA
TGTGCCAGCAGGCTTCCCTTGGGGAGGGCCTACGAGCAGTACTTC | CASRLPLGRAYEQYF | TRBJ2-7 | TRBV7-2 | TRBD2 | few
TGCGCCAGCAGCGTCTCTGGGGAAGAGCAGTTCTTC | CASSVSGEEQFF | TRBJ2-1 | TRBV5-1 | NA | NA
TGTGCCACCAGTGAAGGACAGGGCTTTTCCTACGAGCAGTACTTC | CATSEGQGFSYEQYF | TRBJ2-7 | TRBV15 | TRBD1 | NA
TGTGCCAGCAGCGTAGCGGGATTGACCTACAATGAGCAGTTCTTC | CASSVAGLTYNEQFF | TRBJ2-1 | TRBV9 | NA | few
TGTGCCAGCAGTTTGGGGGCAGGAGGCTACGAGCAGTACTTC | CASSLGAGGYEQYF | TRBJ2-7 | TRBV12-3/TRBV12-4 | NA | many
TGTGCCAGCAGCCCCAAGGGGCAATCCAACTACGAGCAGTACTTC | CASSPKGQSNYEQYF | TRBJ2-7 | TRBV7-2 | NA | NA
TGTGCCAGCAAGACCCCACCACAAGATACGCAGTATTTT | CASKTPPQDTQYF | TRBJ2-3 | TRBV5-5 | NA | few